This entry features one T cell receptor (beta chain) sequence. Its antigen is currently not known. There are no base qualities to consult, and no much larger clone falls within one base. This entry comes from a study of OX40 agonist ivuxolimab in advanced cancers. Background on the whole study: Ivuxolimab was an agonistic, fully human IgG2 monoclonal antibody directed against OX40 (CD134), a costimulatory receptor. Intravenous ivuxolimab was administered to patients every 2 weeks at six dose levels: 0.01, 0.1, 0.3, 1.5, 3 and 10 mg/kg. Among the roughly 50 dose-escalation patients, approximately 20 had hepatocellular carcinoma, some 15 melanoma, 9 renal cell carcinoma and 9 head and neck cancer. The dose-escalation cohort was 82.7% male with a mean age of roughly 62 years, ranging from roughly 20 to 80. Patients were allowed to have had prior anti-PD-1, anti-PD-L1 or anti-CTLA-4 therapy, and approximately 40% of the dose-escalation patients had been treated with checkpoint inhibitors. Three dose-escalation patients achieved partial responses, one with hepatocellular carcinoma and two with cutaneous melanoma. Peripheral TCRbeta sequencing was intended to test whether TCR sequence diversity was altered and clonal T-cell expansion was caused by ivuxolimab. The monotherapy dose-escalation portion (N of about 47 patients) of the phase I ivuxolimab trial is reported in the paper.

Broad study findings and their caveats: After ivuxolimab, expanded clones were on average more numerous among CD8+ T cells than among CD4+ T cells. Low levels of normalized T-cell clonal expansion were also seen in some patients who did not respond. Partial responders in the 0.1-3.0 mg/kg groups had among the lowest normalized peripheral clonal expansion, especially among CD8+ T cells. Clonal expansion of both CD4+ and CD8+ blood T cells was observed from baseline to week 6 at doses 0.1 to 3.0 mg/kg. The antigen specificity of the peripheral T cells that underwent clonal expansion was not determined.

Patients with a history of autoimmune disease or receiving systemic immunosuppression were excluded from the trial. Peripheral blood for TCR sequencing was collected from all dose cohorts at baseline, on cycle 4 day 1, and on cycle 7 day 1. Samples were obtained from an open-label, multicenter, first-in-human phase I dose-escalation trial of ivuxolimab. The trial enrolled adults with locally advanced or metastatic head and neck squamous cell, hepatocellular, melanoma or renal cell carcinoma. Before TCR sequencing, CD4+ T cells and CD8+ T cells from peripheral blood were sorted into separate populations. The CDR3 holds 15 amino acids from the cysteine to the phenylalanine. Here the CDR3 DNA is all that survives: 45 bases in frame from base 1. CDR1 and CDR2, looked up from the germline V gene, are SGHVS and FQNEAQ. V gives up 6 bases and J gives up 7 bases, and the segment between their germline ends measures 18 bases.

To sequence the TCRbeta CDR3 region, genomic DNA was isolated from the sorted cells. TCRbeta CDR3 regions were sequenced using the immunoSEQ Assay. TCRdb holds this immuneACCESS table with in-frame rearrangements only. Some clones are missing; in checked studies, unresolved V genes explain under half, and the rest has no known cause. The sample records 50,000 to 80,000 clones, roughly 86% of which are singletons. Roughly 9.2% of the sample is taken by the ten largest. The source of this sequence is an adult with an advanced solid tumor such as melanoma, head and neck, liver or kidney cancer. The chain joins TRBV7-8 to TRBJ1-4, with no D gene named confidently. Sequencing was performed on CD4+ or CD8+ T cells sorted from blood, taken in a trial of the OX40 agonist ivuxolimab. The bases are TGTGCCAGCAGGTCAGATACAGCTCCGCGTGAAAAACTGTTTTTT. Translated, this gives CASRSDTAPREKLFF.